This TCR beta chain derives from a study of CD8 T cells in Susac syndrome. CD8+ and CD4+ T cells circulating in blood were sequenced for TCR beta. Through negative isolation, CD4+ and CD8+ T cells were obtained, while TEMRA cells were enriched using FACS. Reverse transcription used roughly 0.5 to 1 ug RNA and random hexamers. A multiplex approach, immunoSEQ multiplex PCR, amplified TCR beta CDR3 across 54 Vbeta and 13 Jbeta. TCRdb itself ran the immunoSEQ multiplex PCR reads through MiXCR, one entry per CDR3 protein. The sample lists 350,000 to 550,000 distinct CDR3 sequences; more than 80% were seen once. Per germline, CDR1 MNHEY and CDR2 SMNVEV (reference sequence). The length of the CDR3 is 17 residues. J lost 0 bases, V lost 3 bases, and 5 bases had no gene match. This clonotype was seen just once.

The chain recombines TRBV27 with TRBJ2-7; 13 nucleotides agree with TRBD2. The sequencing sample was made of CD8+ T cells from PBMCs. The receptor was isolated from a human donor with multiple sclerosis. The CDR3 spells CASSLNGLAGASYEQYF. CDR3 bases: TGTGCCAGCAGTTTGAACGGACTAGCGGGAGCCTCCTACGAGCAGTACTTC.